The 24 T cell receptor beta chains listed next were all sequenced from one sample in a study of blood T cell repertoires in COVID-19. Assay: immunoSEQ multiplex PCR; the TCRdb copy retains only in-frame clones and omits some. The sample shows 95,000 to 150,000 clones, around 80% of them seen only once. The source material was peripheral blood. Receptors were obtained from a man aged 55-75 years with active or convalescent COVID-19.

V is TRBV6-5 and J is TRBJ1-1; 8 bases map to TRBD1. This CDR3 region has 13 residues. In germline, CDR1 is MNHEY, CDR2 SVGAGI. The junction had 1 base not matched to a gene; V was cut back by 6 bases and J by 1 base. The CDR3 region has the DNA TGTGCCAGCAGGGGGACAGGGAACACTGAAGCTTTCTTT. This translates into CASRGTGNTEAFF.

The chain is built from TRBV11-2 and TRBJ1-1; TRBD1 aligns across 8 bases. The CDR3 has 14 residues. J lost 11 bases, V lost 5 bases, and 13 bases had no gene match. Germline lookup yields CDR1 SGHAT and CDR2 FQNNGV. The CDR3 here is CASSHSPGGASAFF. The CDR3 region has the DNA TGTGCCAGCAGCCATTCCCCAGGGGGCGCTTCCGCTTTCTTT. Combining the CDR3 with reference TRBV11-2 and TRBJ1-1 gives the whole variable domain EAGVAQSPRYKIIEKRQSVAFWCNPISGHATLYWYQQILGQGPKLLIQFQNNGVVDDSQLPKDRFSAERLKGVDSTLKIQPAKLEDSAVYLCASSHSPGGASAFFGQGTRLTVV.

About this clone itself: The sample carries other DNA sequences with the same CDR3. This chain connects TRBV24-1 to TRBJ2-3; 16 positions match TRBD2. CDR3 length: 20 amino acids. Trimming removed 1 base from V and 3 bases from J; junction bases left unmatched: 9. CDR1 KGHDR and CDR2 SFDVKD come from the germline V gene. The CDR3 sequence: CATSDFRGTSGRAATDTQYF. CDR3 in DNA: TGTGCCACCAGTGATTTTCGCGGGACTAGCGGGAGGGCGGCGACAGATACGCAGTATTTT.

The chain carries TRBV14 and TRBJ1-4, with TRBD1 matching 7 bases. The CDR3 runs 16 residues. From germline, CDR1 is SGHDN and CDR2 FVKESK. V lost 2 bases, J lost 8 bases, and 11 bases stayed unmatched. The DNA for the CDR3 is TGTGCCAGCAGCCAATGGAGGGGGCTAAGAGGGGAAAAACTGTTTTTT. Protein sequence: CASSQWRGLRGEKLFF.

The gene calls are TRBV5-1 and TRBJ2-1, with D maybe TRBD2 (6 bases). CDR1 is SGHRS and CDR2 is YFSETQ in the germline V gene. V was cut by 1 base and J by 2 bases, with 13 bases left in between. The CDR3 length is 16 residues. The DNA for the CDR3 is TGCGCCAGCAGCTTGCTACTAGCTAACGCCTACAATGAGCAGTTCTTC. It specifies CASSLLLANAYNEQFF. Variable domain in full (rest from reference TRBV5-1 and TRBJ2-1): KAGVTQTPRYLIKTRGQQVTLSCSPISGHRSVSWYQQTPGQGLQFLFEYFSETQRNKGNFPGRFSGRQFSNSRSEMNVSTLELGDSALYLCASSLLLANAYNEQFFGPGTRLTVL.

The chain carries TRBV28 and TRBJ1-6, with TRBD1 as a possible D gene (5 bases). Germline V gives CDR1 MDHEN, CDR2 SYDVKM. The CDR3 is 15 residues long. Trimming took 6 bases from V and 0 from J, leaving 9 bases between them. CDR3 sequence reads: CASRLGGSYNSPLHF. The CDR3 nucleotides read TGTGCCAGCAGACTCGGGGGCTCCTATAATTCACCCCTCCACTTT. The full variable domain, rest sourced from reference TRBV28 and TRBJ1-6, is DVKVTQSSRYLVKRTGEKVFLECVQDMDHENMFWYRQDPGLGLRLIYFSYDVKMKEKGDIPEGYSVSREKKERFSLILESASTNQTSMYLCASRLGGSYNSPLHFGNGTRLTVT.

The chain couples TRBV3-1 (or the pseudogene TRBV3-2) to TRBJ2-7, with D possibly being TRBD1 (5 bases). CDR3 length: 15 residues. Germline CDR1 and CDR2: LGHDT and YNNKEL (reference sequence). Between the trimmed V and J ends, which lost 4 bases and 3 bases, there was a span of 16 bases. Here the CDR3 DNA reads TGTGCCAGCAGCCGGGGCAGAAATGGGGACTACGAGCAGTACTTC. Its translation is CASSRGRNGDYEQYF.

V and J are TRBV29-1 and TRBJ1-4, with D perhaps matching TRBD1 (5 bases). This CDR3 has 15 amino acids. Trimming stripped 1 base from V and 8 bases from J, with 17 bases between. Germline V CDR1 and CDR2: SQVTM, ANQGSEA. CDR3 protein: CSVEAPGTLGEKLFF. CDR3 nucleotides: TGCAGCGTTGAAGCGCCCGGGACTCTGGGGGAAAAACTGTTTTTT.

The chain has TRBV12-3 or TRBV12-4 and TRBJ2-5, with 7 bases lining up with TRBD2. The CDR3 spans 11 residues. The J segment lost 13 bases and the V segment lost 5 bases, leaving 7 bases of the junction unmatched. The chain's CDR3 is CASSPGGTAYF. In nucleotides, the CDR3 is TGTGCCAGCAGTCCCGGGGGGACCGCGTACTTC.

This sequence joins TRBV24-1 and TRBJ2-5; D remains unclear. V gave up 5 bases and J gave up 7 bases, with 10 bases separating them. This CDR3 has 12 residues. CDR1 and CDR2 from the germline V gene are KGHDR and SFDVKD. CDR3: CATSGSTGTQYF. The CDR3 DNA sequence: TGTGCCACCAGTGGTTCTACGGGGACCCAGTACTTC.

The rearrangement uses TRBV3-1 (or the pseudogene TRBV3-2) and TRBJ1-6; no firm D call. CDR3 size: 13 residues. V lost 5 bases, J lost 13 bases, and 15 bases lay in between. Per germline, CDR1 LGHDT and CDR2 YNNKEL (reference sequence). CDR3 in amino acids: CASSLGRGFPLHF. In nucleotides, the CDR3 is TGTGCCAGCAGCTTAGGTCGCGGGTTCCCCCTCCACTTT.

The chain combines TRBV11-3 with TRBJ2-5, with D possibly being TRBD2 (5 bases). This CDR3 spans 14 amino acids. Germline V gene lookup returns CDR1 SGHNT and CDR2 YENEEA. V gave up 0 bases and J gave up 5 bases, with 10 bases separating them. The CDR3 here is CASSLEGRSETQYF. The CDR3 region has the DNA TGTGCCAGCAGCTTAGAGGGGAGATCCGAGACCCAGTACTTC.

The chain joins TRBV5-1 to TRBJ2-3; no firm D call. Trimming shortened V by 4 bases and J by 5 bases, and 11 bases separated the two germline ends. Looked up from germline, CDR1 is SGHRS and CDR2 is YFSETQ. The CDR3 is 13 residues long. The CDR3 DNA reads TGCGCCAGCAGCAGAGGAGTGGGAGATACGCAGTATTTT. Its translation: CASSRGVGDTQYF.

The chain carries TRBV20-1 and TRBJ2-7, with D possibly TRBD1 on 6 matching bases. From germline, CDR1 is DFQATT and CDR2 SNEGSKA (reference sequence). The length of the CDR3 is 11 residues. Deletions cut 3 bases from V and 4 bases from J, with 7 bases between. The CDR3 DNA follows: TGCAGTGCTAGCAGGGGATACGAGCAGTACTTC. This gives the protein CSASRGYEQYF.

This chain uses TRBV6-2 or TRBV6-3 with TRBJ2-1, with TRBD2 matching 7 bases. CDR1 is MNHEY, CDR2 SVGEGT, per germline. This CDR3 spans 17 amino acids. V trimming: 6 bases; J trimming: 5 bases; junction bases outside the gene matches: 16. The CDR3 DNA reads TGTGCCAGCAGCCGGGGGGTGTGGGGGAGGAAGAACAATGAGCAGTTCTTC. Its protein is CASSRGVWGRKNNEQFF.

The chain employs TRBV19 and TRBJ2-7; D unresolved. The CDR3 covers 13 residues. Trimming shortened V by 1 base and J by 1 base, and 5 bases separated the two germline ends. Germline V gives CDR1 LNHDA, CDR2 SQIVND (reference sequence). This CDR3 reads CASSIAVSYEQYF. As DNA, the CDR3 is TGTGCCAGTAGTATAGCAGTGTCCTACGAGCAGTACTTC.

This chain joins TRBV6-5 and TRBJ2-7, with 12 bases aligning to TRBD2. Trimming took 7 bases from V and 0 from J; bases not matched to a gene: 1. There are 14 residues in the CDR3. The germline V gene encodes CDR1 MNHEY and CDR2 SVGAGI. The CDR3 nucleotides read TGTGCCAGCAAGACTAGCGGGAGCTCCTACGAGCAGTACTTC. Translating gives CASKTSGSSYEQYF.

CDR3 residues: CASSQPSGTNTGELFF. The DNA for the CDR3 is TGCGCCAGCAGCCAACCTAGCGGGACTAACACCGGGGAGCTGTTTTTT. The rearrangement joins TRBV4-1 to TRBJ2-2; 9 nucleotides agree with TRBD2. Germline lookup yields CDR1 MGHRA and CDR2 YSYEKL. The J segment lost 2 bases and the V segment lost 2 bases, leaving 3 bases of the junction unmatched. The CDR3 has 16 amino acids.

This sequence joins TRBV6-1 and TRBJ2-3; tentative D call: TRBD1 (5 bases). The CDR3 covers 15 residues. The V end lost 1 base, the J end lost 3 bases, and 11 bases lay between the germline ends. In germline, CDR1 is MNHNS, CDR2 SASEGT. For the CDR3, the DNA is TGTGCCAGCAGTGAAGGAACAGGTGGAACAGATACGCAGTATTTT. It codes for CASSEGTGGTDTQYF.

CDR3 DNA: TGTGCCAGCAGCTTGGATTTCGGGAGGGGTGACATTCAGTACTTC. It is translated as CASSLDFGRGDIQYF. This chain joins TRBV5-8 and TRBJ2-4; 8 nucleotides line up with TRBD2. The CDR3 is made up of 15 amino acids. Unmatched junction bases numbered 7, after V lost 0 bases and J lost 8 bases. CDR1 and CDR2 (germline): SGHTS, YDEGEE.

The CDR3 nucleotides read TGCGCCAGCAGCTTGGAGTGGTCAGGGGGCGGATACGAGCAGTACTTC. Protein sequence: CASSLEWSGGGYEQYF. The gene calls are TRBV5-1 and TRBJ2-7, with TRBD1 identical over 8 bases. J was trimmed by 4 bases and V by 0 bases; bases with no gene match: 9. The CDR3 sequence is 16 residues long. Germline CDR1 and CDR2: SGHRS and YFSETQ. Looking up the rest from reference TRBV5-1 and TRBJ2-7 gives the full variable domain: KAGVTQTPRYLIKTRGQQVTLSCSPISGHRSVSWYQQTPGQGLQFLFEYFSETQRNKGNFPGRFSGRQFSNSRSEMNVSTLELGDSALYLCASSLEWSGGGYEQYFGPGTRLTVT.

The chain employs TRBV18 and TRBJ1-5; a weak D match, TRBD1 (5 bases). V shed 3 bases and J shed 3 bases, with 15 bases lying between them. The length of the CDR3 is 16 residues. CDR1 is KGHSH and CDR2 is LQKENI in the germline V gene. CDR3 sequence reads: CASSPELGTINQPQHF. CDR3 coding DNA: TGTGCCAGCTCACCGGAGTTGGGGACTATCAATCAGCCCCAGCATTTT.

This clone was observed at least ten times. The chain has TRBV5-6 and TRBJ1-2; TRBD1 aligns across 7 bases. Germline V lookup: CDR1 SGHDT, CDR2 YYEEEE. This CDR3 contains 14 residues. V was clipped by 0 bases and J by 4 bases; unmatched bases: 3. CDR3 sequence: CASSLAGQRYGYTF. CDR3 sequence (DNA): TGTGCCAGCAGCTTGGCGGGACAGCGCTATGGCTACACCTTC.

In DNA, the CDR3 is TGTGCCAGTAGCATTGGGACCGGACAGGGTGGAGAGAACACTGAAGCTTTCTTT. Amino acids: CASSIGTGQGGENTEAFF. V is TRBV19 and J is TRBJ1-1, with TRBD1 matching over 8 bases. Germline CDR1 reads LNHDA; CDR2 reads SQIVND (reference sequence). J was trimmed by 1 base and V by 6 bases; bases with no gene match: 16. The CDR3 is made up of 18 amino acids.